This entry features one T cell receptor beta chain sequence. Its antigen is still unknown. CDR3 regions were amplified by Arm-PCR using iRepertoire HTBI primers to build TCR beta libraries. One entry per CDR3 protein results from TCRdb running MiXCR on the multiplex PCR reads. The profile covers a few hundred thousand distinct CDR3 sequences, with around 20% appearing a single time and 11% to 15% taken by the ten largest. These data originate in a study of regulatory T cells in long-lasting Graves disease. Study-wide points: Peripheral blood, not thyroid tissue, was the sole material studied.

Unmatched junction bases numbered 7, after V lost 5 bases and J lost 1 base. There are 15 residues in the CDR3. In germline, CDR1 is DFQATT, CDR2 SNEGSKA (reference sequence). As for time point: newly diagnosed GD, antithyroid drugs for less than 3 months. PBMC-derived RNA was used for the TCR library. This chain connects TRBV20-1 to TRBJ2-3; 9 bases line up with TRBD2. This TCR came from a female donor with Graves disease. The starting material was peripheral blood mononuclear cells (PBMCs), obtained at new diagnosis, from a patient treated with antithyroid drugs. The CDR3 protein is CSAQNPSGGTDTQYF. DNA for the CDR3: TGCAGTGCTCAGAACCCTAGCGGGGGCACAGATACGCAGTATTTT.